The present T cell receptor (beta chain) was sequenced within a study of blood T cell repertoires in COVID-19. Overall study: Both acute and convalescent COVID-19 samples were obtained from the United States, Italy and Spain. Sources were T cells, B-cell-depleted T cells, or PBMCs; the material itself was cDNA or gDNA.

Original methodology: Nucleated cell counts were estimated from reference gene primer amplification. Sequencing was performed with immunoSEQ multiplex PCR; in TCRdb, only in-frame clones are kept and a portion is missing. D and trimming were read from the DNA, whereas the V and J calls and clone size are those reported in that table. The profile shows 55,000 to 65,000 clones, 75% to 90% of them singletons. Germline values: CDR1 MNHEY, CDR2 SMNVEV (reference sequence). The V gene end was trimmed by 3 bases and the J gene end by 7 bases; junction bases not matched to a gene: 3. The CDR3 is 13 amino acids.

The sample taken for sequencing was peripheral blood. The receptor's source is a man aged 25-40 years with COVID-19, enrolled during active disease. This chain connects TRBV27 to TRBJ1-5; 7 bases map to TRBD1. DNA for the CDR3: TGTGCCAGCAGTTTGACAGGGCTCCAGCCCCAGCATTTT. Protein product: CASSLTGLQPQHF.